Listed here is a single T cell receptor (beta chain). The antigen remains undetermined. The CDR3 is made up of 17 amino acids. Trimming took off 0 bases at V and 0 bases at J, with 11 bases between the two ends. Germline CDR1 is SGHVT and CDR2 is SQSDAQ. The data belong to a study of T cell repertoires in cytomegalovirus infection. Overall study findings and caveats: Clonotypes of TCR beta that were HLA-C-restricted and CMV-specific dominated the ex vivo response.

TCRdb reanalysed the reads using MiXCR and keeps one entry per CDR3 protein. The table shows approximately 910,000 distinct CDR3 sequences, with about 33% occurring only once. The receptor was derived from a human donor in good health (CMV status not recorded). Some clones in this sample may be carry-over from other donors' samples. The chain employs TRBV7-4 and TRBJ2-2, with TRBD1 as a possible D gene (5 bases). The material was cultured CD8+ T cells from PBMCs, obtained from culture after CMV antigen stimulation. Here the CDR3 reads CASSLAYRSPNTGELFF. CDR3 DNA: TGTGCCAGCAGCTTAGCTTACAGGAGCCCGAACACCGGGGAGCTGTTTTTT.